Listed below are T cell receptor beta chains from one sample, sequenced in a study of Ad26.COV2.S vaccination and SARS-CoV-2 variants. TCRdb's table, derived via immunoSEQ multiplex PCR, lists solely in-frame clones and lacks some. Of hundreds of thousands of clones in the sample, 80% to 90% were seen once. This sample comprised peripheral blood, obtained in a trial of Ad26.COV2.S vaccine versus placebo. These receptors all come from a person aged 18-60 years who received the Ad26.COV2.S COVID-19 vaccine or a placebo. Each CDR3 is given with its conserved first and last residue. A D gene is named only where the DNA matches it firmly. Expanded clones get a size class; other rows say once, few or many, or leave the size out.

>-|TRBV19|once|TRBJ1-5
TGTGCCAGTACATTCGGGGCTGAGATAAGTCAGCCCCAGCATTTT
CASTFGAEISQPQHF
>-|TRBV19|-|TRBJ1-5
TGTGCCAGTACTTCGAGGGGGGGTAACAACAATCAGCCCCAGCATTTT
CASTSRGGNNNQPQHF
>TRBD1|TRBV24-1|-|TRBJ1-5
TGTGCCACCAGTGATCGGGCCGATGGACAGGGTGCTCAGCCCCAGCATTTT
CATSDRADGQGAQPQHF
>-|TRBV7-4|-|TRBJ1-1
TGTGCCACCACCGCGGGGGCGAACACTGAAGCTTTCTTT
CATTAGANTEAFF
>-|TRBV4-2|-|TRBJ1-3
TGTGCCAGCAGCCAAGAACAGGGCCTCTCTGGAAACACCATATATTTT
CASSQEQGLSGNTIYF
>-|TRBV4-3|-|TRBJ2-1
TGCGCCAGCAGCCCGGGACTCCACGACAATGAGCAGTTCTTC
CASSPGLHDNEQFF
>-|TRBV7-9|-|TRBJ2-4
TGTGCCAGCAGCTTAGGAGGGATGGCCAAAAACATTCAGTACTTC
CASSLGGMAKNIQYF
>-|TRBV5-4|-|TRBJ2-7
TGTGCCAGCAGCCCCGGTGGGGGTTACGAGCAGTACTTC
CASSPGGGYEQYF
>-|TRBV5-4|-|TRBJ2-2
TGTGCCAGCAGCTCCCCCCAGGGTTCCACCGGGGAGCTGTTTTTT
CASSSPQGSTGELFF
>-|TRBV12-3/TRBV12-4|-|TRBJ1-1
TGTGCCAGCAGTTCATGGGTCCGTGGGGCTTTCTTT
CASSSWVRGAFF
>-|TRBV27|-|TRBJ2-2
TGTGCCAGCAGTTTAGGAGGGGCCCAGAACACCGGGGAGCTGTTTTTT
CASSLGGAQNTGELFF
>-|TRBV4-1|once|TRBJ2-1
TGCGCCAGCAGCCAAGGGACTTTACCCTACAATGAGCAGTTCTTC
CASSQGTLPYNEQFF